The 21 T cell receptor beta chains given below trace back to one sample, sequenced in a study of long-term antiretroviral therapy in people with HIV. The assay used was immunoSEQ (version v3.0), run at survey level. TCRdb keeps only in-frame clones here, not all; method: immunoSEQ multiplex PCR. This sample carries around 16,000 clones, approximately 85% of them seen once, and the ten largest clones take 5.2%. The source material was unsorted PBMCs, sampled 0.5 years after starting antiretroviral therapy. Receptors were obtained from a woman aged 40 to 50 with HIV.

The chain is built from TRBV2 and TRBJ1-1; 7 nucleotides align to TRBD1. V lost 6 bases to trimming and J lost 1 base; unmatched junction nucleotides: 5. This CDR3 region has 14 residues. Germline CDR1 is SNHLY and CDR2 is FYNNEI. The CDR3 nucleotides read TGTGCCAGCAGCGAACAGGGGAGGAACACTGAAGCTTTCTTT. This translates into CASSEQGRNTEAFF.

The rearrangement links TRBV5-5 to TRBJ2-5; a weak D match, TRBD2 (6 bases). Germline loops: CDR1 SGHKS, CDR2 YYEKEE (reference sequence). Trimming pared 2 bases from V and 0 bases from J, leaving 11 bases between. This CDR3 spans 15 amino acids. The DNA of the CDR3 is TGTGCCAGCAGCTTATATTGGGGGGACCAAGAGACCCAGTACTTC. It specifies CASSLYWGDQETQYF.

This rearrangement joins TRBV5-1 to TRBJ2-6; D might be TRBD1 (6 bases). The CDR3 runs 18 residues. Trimming stripped 5 bases from V and 0 bases from J, with 18 bases between. Germline values: CDR1 SGHRS, CDR2 YFSETQ. The CDR3 protein is CASRFSTGIYSGANVLTF. The CDR3 nucleotides read TGCGCCAGCAGATTCTCGACAGGAATATACTCTGGGGCCAACGTCCTGACTTTC.

This rearrangement joins TRBV10-3 to TRBJ2-1; TRBD1 aligns across 9 bases. This CDR3 is 13 amino acids long. CDR1 and CDR2 from the germline V gene are ENHRY and SYGVKD. The junction had 8 bases not matched to a gene; V was cut back by 2 bases and J by 15 bases. For the CDR3, the DNA is TGTGCCATCAGTGAGGCACCGGGACAGGGACTGTTCTTC. This codes for CAISEAPGQGLFF.

J is TRBJ1-2 and V is TRBV7-3; D possibly corresponds to TRBD1 (5 bases). The CDR3 length is 13 residues. CDR1 SGHTA and CDR2 FQGTGA come from the germline V gene. The V and J ends lost 4 bases and 8 bases respectively, with 14 bases between them. The CDR3 coding sequence is TGTGCCAGCAGCTCAGGGAATCAAGAGGGCTACACCTTC. It codes for CASSSGNQEGYTF.

The CDR3 coding sequence is TGTGCCAGCAGGAGAAACATTAATGAAAAACTGTTTTTT. Translated: CASRRNINEKLFF. This rearrangement joins TRBV25-1 to TRBJ1-4; no reliable D call. Germline CDR1 and CDR2: MGHDK and SYGVNS. The CDR3 is 13 residues long. V lost 6 bases, J lost 4 bases, and 9 bases lay in between.

The rearrangement links TRBV7-2 to TRBJ2-6; TRBD1 matches at 8 bases. The CDR3 contains 19 residues. Losses at the gene ends were 5 bases for V and 3 bases for J; bases not matched to a gene: 15. Per germline, CDR1 SGHTA and CDR2 FQGNSA. Here the CDR3 DNA reads TGTGCCAGCAGCCTCCATGTGAGACAGGGGTCAAGTGGGGCCAACGTCCTGACTTTC. As protein: CASSLHVRQGSSGANVLTF.

The gene calls are TRBV18 and TRBJ1-2, with D unclear. Germline assignment: CDR1 KGHSH and CDR2 LQKENI. The CDR3 totals 14 residues. Between the trimmed V and J ends, which lost 0 bases and 5 bases, there was a span of 10 bases. CDR3 in amino acids: CASSPPASFYGYTF. As DNA, the CDR3 is TGTGCCAGCTCACCACCAGCAAGCTTTTATGGCTACACCTTC.

The J gene is TRBJ2-1, the V gene TRBV2, with TRBD2 matching over 10 bases. Germline V CDR1 and CDR2: SNHLY, FYNNEI. The CDR3 length is 16 residues. After removal of 2 bases from V and 5 bases from J, the junction contained 6 bases not matched to a gene. CDR3 nucleotide sequence: TGTGCCAGCAGTGAAATTGGGACTAGCGCGAACAATGAGCAGTTCTTC. As protein: CASSEIGTSANNEQFF.

Here the CDR3 reads CASSRDTSYEQYF. CDR3 DNA sequence: TGTGCCAGCAGCCGGGACACCTCCTACGAGCAGTACTTC. J is TRBJ2-7 and V is TRBV7-9; TRBD1 is a possible D gene (6 bases). V was shortened by 5 bases and J by 0 bases, with 8 bases between the two germline ends. The CDR3 is made up of 13 amino acids. Germline V gene lookup returns CDR1 SEHNR and CDR2 FQNEAQ (reference sequence).

This rearrangement joins TRBV15 to TRBJ1-1, with a possible D match to TRBD1 (5 bases). V lost 2 bases and J 0 bases, leaving 7 bases between the germline ends. The CDR3 is 14 amino acids. The germline gives CDR1 LNHNV, CDR2 YYDKDF (reference sequence). CDR3: CATSRLTVNTEAFF. In nucleotides, the CDR3 is TGTGCCACCAGCAGACTGACAGTGAACACTGAAGCTTTCTTT. Full variable domain (outside the CDR3, taken from reference TRBV15 and TRBJ1-1): DAMVIQNPRYQVTQFGKPVTLSCSQTLNHNVMYWYQQKSSQAPKLLFHYYDKDFNNEADTPDNFQSRRPNTSFCFLDIRSPGLGDTAMYLCATSRLTVNTEAFFGQGTRLTVV.

The chain joins TRBV9 to TRBJ1-4; D is ambiguous. This CDR3 spans 12 amino acids. Trimming removed 0 bases from V and 9 bases from J, with 6 bases in between. Germline V gene lookup returns CDR1 SGDLS and CDR2 YYNGEE. In nucleotides, the CDR3 is TGTGCCAGCAGCGTAGACGGGAAAAAACTGTTTTTT. Residues: CASSVDGKKLFF.

This clone was seen a few times. This chain connects TRBV4-1 to TRBJ1-2; D not certain. The germline V gene has CDR1 MGHRA and CDR2 YSYEKL. This CDR3 contains 14 residues. V was cut by 3 bases and J by 2 bases, with 10 bases left in between. Written as DNA, the CDR3 is TGCGCCAGCAGCCAGGGAATGGACAACTATGGCTACACCTTC. Its translation: CASSQGMDNYGYTF.

In this sample, this clone turned up a few times. The chain has TRBV30 and TRBJ2-3, with 7 bases identical to TRBD1. V dropped 7 bases and J dropped 4; count of bases not matched to a gene: 5. There are 12 residues in the CDR3. Germline-derived CDR1 and CDR2 are GTSNPN and SVGIG (reference sequence). The CDR3 coding sequence is TGTGCCTTGGGACAGTCCGCAGATACGCAGTATTTT. As protein: CALGQSADTQYF.

The genes are TRBV19 and TRBJ1-1; D uncertain. Germline-derived CDR1 and CDR2 are LNHDA and SQIVND (reference sequence). This CDR3 contains 12 residues. Trimming removed 10 bases from V and 0 bases from J, with 9 bases in between. The CDR3 DNA follows: TGTGCCATACAAGGGATGAACACTGAAGCTTTCTTT. This translates into CAIQGMNTEAFF.

V is TRBV28 and J is TRBJ2-7, with 7 bases fitting TRBD1. The germline CDR1 and CDR2 sequences are MDHEN and SYDVKM. Trimming removed 7 bases from V and 1 base from J; junction bases left unmatched: 4. The CDR3 length is 13 residues. DNA for the CDR3: TGTGCCAGCACCACAGGGGTGTCCTACGAGCAGTACTTC. This translates into CASTTGVSYEQYF.

This clone came up a few times. This chain connects TRBV27 to TRBJ2-7; TRBD1 matches at 8 bases. The junction had 9 bases not matched to a gene; V was cut back by 5 bases and J by 6 bases. The CDR3 runs 14 residues. Germline values: CDR1 MNHEY, CDR2 SMNVEV (reference sequence). The CDR3 loop is CASSTDRAISEQYF. The CDR3 DNA follows: TGTGCCAGCAGTACGGACAGGGCAATCTCCGAGCAGTACTTC.

The rearrangement links TRBV29-1 to TRBJ2-7, with TRBD1 as a possible D gene (5 bases). There are 13 residues in the CDR3. CDR1 and CDR2 from the germline V gene are SQVTM and ANQGSEA. V was cut by 5 bases and J by 3 bases, with 14 bases left in between. DNA of the CDR3: TGCAGCGTTTTCAAAGACAGCAACTACGAGCAGTACTTC. Protein: CSVFKDSNYEQYF.

This chain links TRBV19 with TRBJ2-3; the D gene is possibly TRBD2 (5 bases). The V gene's germline CDR1 is LNHDA and CDR2 SQIVND (reference sequence). There are 15 residues in the CDR3. Trimming took off 6 bases at V and 5 bases at J, with 18 bases between the two ends. The CDR3 region is CASRLSLAVGDTQYF. DNA for the CDR3: TGTGCCAGTAGGCTCAGCCTAGCTGTTGGAGATACGCAGTATTTT.

V is TRBV5-6 and J is TRBJ2-2; 11 positions match TRBD2. Germline CDR1 reads SGHDT; CDR2 reads YYEEEE. This CDR3 region has 17 residues. With 1 base clipped from V and 0 bases from J, the junction kept 2 bases outside the gene matches. In nucleotides, the CDR3 is TGTGCCAGCAGCTTGTTAGCGGGAGGGACGAACACCGGGGAGCTGTTTTTT. As protein: CASSLLAGGTNTGELFF.

The gene calls are TRBV2 and TRBJ2-5; 15 bases line up with TRBD2. This CDR3 spans 16 amino acids. CDR1 SNHLY and CDR2 FYNNEI come from the germline V gene. J was trimmed by 5 bases and V by 6 bases; bases with no gene match: 7. CDR3 sequence reads: CASSGGLAGGWETQYF. CDR3 in DNA: TGTGCCAGCAGCGGCGGACTAGCGGGAGGGTGGGAGACCCAGTACTTC.